This TCR beta chain is drawn from a study of T cells in Graves' hyperthyroidism and ophthalmopathy. Study-level points and caveats: Within blood appeared most thyroid clonotypes that had expanded above 0.001.

This clonotype was seen ten or more times. Antigen: not known. RNA transcripts were the template for amplifying TCR beta CDR3 regions. First-round RT-PCR of the TCR CDR3 relied on the HTBI primer set. TCRdb analysed the multiplex PCR reads with MiXCR anew, one entry per CDR3 protein. Counted here are about 400,000 distinct CDR3 sequences, about 15% occurring once; the ten biggest clones make up 30% to 35%. The sample comprised blood. This TCR came from a woman in her twenties or thirties with Graves' hyperthyroidism.

In DNA, the CDR3 is TGTGCCAGCAGCCAAGAAGCGGCAGGGACCTACAATGAGCAGTTCTTC. It yields the protein CASSQEAAGTYNEQFF. This sequence joins TRBV3-1 and TRBJ2-1; D may match TRBD1 or TRBD2 (5 bases each). The CDR3 is 16 residues long. The V end was cut by 0 bases, the J end by 2 bases, with 11 bases between. The germline V gene encodes CDR1 LGHDT and CDR2 YNNKEL (reference sequence).